Listed here are 20 T cell receptor beta chains from one sample, sequenced in a study of T-cell memory formation after mild COVID-19. Each CDR3 protein is one row after TCRdb ran MiXCR on the 5' RACE reads. The data show approximately 570,000 distinct CDR3 sequences, with roughly 18% seen just once and around 12% held by the top ten. The sample was PBMCs or a T cell subset sorted from them (not recorded which). These receptors came from an adult woman who had mild COVID-19 (a few samples of this study predate the infection). Cell type and time point are not known.

This chain joins TRBV15 and TRBJ1-5, with D hard to call. The ends were cut back, 1 base at V and 7 bases at J, with 8 bases in the middle. The CDR3 loop spans 13 amino acids. Germline V gene data show CDR1 as LNHNV and CDR2 as YYDKDF (reference sequence). CDR3 amino acids: CATSRGAEQPQHF. The CDR3 region has the DNA TGTGCCACCAGCAGAGGGGCAGAACAGCCCCAGCATTTT.

The chain uses TRBV5-4 and TRBJ2-3; D is uncertain. The CDR3 runs 13 residues. Germline assignment: CDR1 SGHNT and CDR2 YYREEE (reference sequence). The V and J ends lost 1 base and 4 bases respectively, with 7 bases between them. CDR3 in amino acids: CASSLNIADTQYF. The CDR3 bases are TGTGCCAGCAGCTTGAACATAGCAGATACGCAGTATTTT.

This chain uses TRBV9 with TRBJ2-2; 11 nucleotides line up with TRBD2. After removal of 0 bases from V and 7 bases from J, the junction contained 2 bases not matched to a gene. In germline, CDR1 is SGDLS, CDR2 YYNGEE. This CDR3 is 15 amino acids long. The CDR3 sequence is CASSVASGGFGELFF. In nucleotides, the CDR3 is TGTGCCAGCAGCGTAGCTAGCGGGGGGTTCGGGGAGCTGTTTTTT.

This chain joins TRBV20-1 and TRBJ1-2; TRBD1 agrees at 10 bases. With V trimmed by 1 base and J by 4 bases, 9 bases remained unmatched. The CDR3 consists of 16 residues. Germline lookup yields CDR1 DFQATT and CDR2 SNEGSKA (reference sequence). CDR3 protein: CSARAGTGVGAYGYTF. The DNA for the CDR3 is TGCAGTGCTAGAGCCGGGACAGGGGTGGGGGCCTATGGCTACACCTTC.

J is TRBJ2-7 and V is TRBV7-9; no reliable D call. The V end lost 4 bases, the J end lost 1 base, and 5 bases lay between the germline ends. CDR1 and CDR2 from the germline V gene are SEHNR and FQNEAQ (reference sequence). The CDR3 totals 12 residues. CDR3 DNA: TGTGCCAGCAGCTACGCATCCTACGAGCAGTACTTC. Translating gives CASSYASYEQYF.

This clonotype was picked up a small number of times. The chain recombines TRBV6-5 with TRBJ1-2; D unclear. Per germline, CDR1 MNHEY and CDR2 SVGAGI. V was pared by 9 bases and J by 5 bases, with 22 bases between. The CDR3 consists of 15 residues. CDR3 loop: CASAPPGAKGYGYTF. Written as DNA, the CDR3 is TGTGCCAGTGCCCCCCCAGGTGCCAAGGGTTATGGCTACACCTTC.

The rearrangement uses TRBV28 and TRBJ1-1, with D perhaps TRBD1 (5 bases). The CDR3 contains 13 residues. Germline V gene sequence: CDR1 MDHEN, CDR2 SYDVKM. Trimming removed 5 bases from V and 6 bases from J, with 13 bases in between. Here the CDR3 DNA reads TGTGCCAGCAGTCCCAGGGTGACGGCTGAAGCTTTCTTT. Its protein product is CASSPRVTAEAFF.

This clonotype has a count of ten or more. V gene TRBV9 combines with J gene TRBJ2-2, with TRBD1 matching over 8 bases. This CDR3 is built from 16 residues. The J segment lost 1 base and the V segment lost 5 bases, leaving 7 bases of the junction unmatched. CDR1 is SGDLS and CDR2 is YYNGEE in the germline V gene. CDR3 loop: CASRPPGQGNTGELFF. The CDR3 DNA is TGTGCCAGCAGACCTCCCGGACAGGGGAACACCGGGGAGCTGTTTTTT.

This chain uses TRBV7-2 with TRBJ2-5; TRBD1 matches at 7 bases. The V segment lost 0 bases and the J segment 0 bases; nucleotides outside the gene matches: 13. Per the germline V gene, CDR1 is SGHTA and CDR2 is FQGNSA. The CDR3 loop spans 19 amino acids. CDR3 sequence (DNA): TGTGCCAGCAGCTTAGCCCGTGGGGGCGGCAGGGGGTACCAAGAGACCCAGTACTTC. This encodes CASSLARGGGRGYQETQYF.

This clonotype showed up just a few times. The V and J genes are TRBV5-1 and TRBJ2-2, with D perhaps assigned TRBD1 or TRBD2 (5 bases each). V was trimmed by 1 base and J by 4 bases, leaving 23 bases between them. CDR1 SGHRS and CDR2 YFSETQ come from the germline V gene. The CDR3 is 19 amino acids. CDR3 in DNA: TGCGCCAGCAGCTTGTGGGGACCTGGGACCCTTTCAGGCACCGGGGAGCTGTTTTTT. This gives the protein CASSLWGPGTLSGTGELFF. The variable domain in full, with the rest retrieved from reference TRBV5-1 and TRBJ2-2, is KAGVTQTPRYLIKTRGQQVTLSCSPISGHRSVSWYQQTPGQGLQFLFEYFSETQRNKGNFPGRFSGRQFSNSRSEMNVSTLELGDSALYLCASSLWGPGTLSGTGELFFGEGSRLTVL.

The rearrangement joins TRBV5-1 to TRBJ2-5, with 8 bases identical to TRBD1. CDR3 length: 14 residues. Losses at the gene ends were 0 bases for V and 3 bases for J; bases not matched to a gene: 1. CDR1 and CDR2 from the germline V gene are SGHRS and YFSETQ. The CDR3 coding sequence is TGCGCCAGCAGCTTGGCGGGACAGGAAGAGACCCAGTACTTC. As protein: CASSLAGQEETQYF.

This clonotype was detected many times. This chain joins TRBV7-2 and TRBJ2-2; D unclear. The CDR3 is made up of 15 amino acids. V was pared by 1 base and J by 1 base, with 7 bases between. Germline V CDR1 and CDR2: SGHTA, FQGNSA. The CDR3 protein is CASSLGRRNTGELFF. The CDR3 DNA reads as TGTGCCAGCAGCTTAGGGCGGCGGAACACCGGGGAGCTGTTTTTT. Filled out from reference TRBV7-2 and TRBJ2-2, the complete variable domain reads GAGVSQSPSNKVTEKGKDVELRCDPISGHTALYWYRQSLGQGLEFLIYFQGNSAPDKSGLPSDRFSAERTGGSVSTLTIQRTQQEDSAVYLCASSLGRRNTGELFFGEGSRLTVL.

This clonotype was counted a few times. This chain connects TRBV7-9 to TRBJ2-1; D uncertain. This CDR3 is built from 13 residues. V lost 3 bases and J 5 bases, leaving 8 bases between the germline ends. Germline CDR1 is SEHNR and CDR2 is FQNEAQ (reference sequence). The CDR3 DNA sequence: TGTGCCAGCAGCTTTGAGGATGACAATGAGCAGTTCTTC. This gives the protein CASSFEDDNEQFF.

V and J are TRBV10-3 and TRBJ2-3; TRBD2 aligns across 11 bases. J gave up 0 bases and V 10 bases, and 12 bases lay outside the gene matches. The germline V gene encodes CDR1 ENHRY and CDR2 SYGVKD. The CDR3 consists of 17 residues. The CDR3, as DNA: TGTGCCACCCTAGGGACTAGCGGCTCCGCTAGCACAGATACGCAGTATTTT. This translates into CATLGTSGSASTDTQYF.

The rearrangement links TRBV18 to TRBJ1-2; D ambiguous. CDR3 size: 16 residues. Germline assignment: CDR1 KGHSH and CDR2 LQKENI. Trimming pared 1 base from V and 2 bases from J, leaving 14 bases between. The CDR3, as DNA: TGTGCCAGCTCACCACGAACAGCCCCGGGAAACTATGGCTACACCTTC. This codes for CASSPRTAPGNYGYTF.

This clonotype was seen more than once but under ten times. This chain joins TRBV18 and TRBJ2-5; D is unresolved. CDR1 and CDR2 from the germline V gene are KGHSH and LQKENI. The germline V and J ends were trimmed by 0 bases and 5 bases, with 10 bases remaining between them. CDR3 length: 14 amino acids. The CDR3 here is CASSPPVMGETQYF. CDR3 nucleotides: TGTGCCAGCTCACCACCGGTTATGGGGGAGACCCAGTACTTC.

The rearrangement joins TRBV6-5 to TRBJ1-4, with D maybe TRBD1 (6 bases). Germline CDR1 reads MNHEY; CDR2 reads SVGAGI. This CDR3 is 14 amino acids long. Trimming cost V 1 base and J 8 bases, with 11 bases left between them. CDR3 sequence (DNA): TGTGCCAGCAGTTACTTACAGGGCTACGAAAAACTGTTTTTT. This codes for CASSYLQGYEKLFF.

The chain is built from TRBV3-1 and TRBJ1-2, with D possibly being TRBD1 (5 bases). CDR1 and CDR2 from the germline V gene are LGHDT and YNNKEL (reference sequence). The CDR3 spans 15 residues. The V end was cut by 0 bases, the J end by 4 bases, with 12 bases between. The CDR3 DNA sequence: TGTGCCAGCAGCCAAGATCCCGGGGCCAGCTATGGCTACACCTTC. It specifies CASSQDPGASYGYTF.

The chain links TRBV25-1 to TRBJ2-1, with D uncertain. Germline V gene lookup returns CDR1 MGHDK and CDR2 SYGVNS. Trimming removed 4 bases at V and 5 bases at J, with 12 bases between. The CDR3 loop spans 14 amino acids. The DNA of the CDR3 is TGTGCCAGCAGTGCTCTTCCCATAAACAATGAGCAGTTCTTC. Amino acids: CASSALPINNEQFF.

V gene TRBV2 combines with J gene TRBJ1-3; D gene ambiguous. Trimming left V 3 bases short and J 0 bases short, with 6 bases between. This CDR3 is 14 amino acids long. Germline CDR1 reads SNHLY; CDR2 reads FYNNEI. The CDR3 bases are TGTGCCAGCAGTGATCTGTCCTCTGGAAACACCATATATTTT. Translating it yields CASSDLSSGNTIYF. Complete variable domain (other parts from reference TRBV2 and TRBJ1-3): EPEVTQTPSHQVTQMGQEVILRCVPISNHLYFYWYRQILGQKVEFLVSFYNNEISEKSEIFDDQFSVERPDGSNFTLKIRSTKLEDSAMYFCASSDLSSGNTIYFGEGSWLTVV.